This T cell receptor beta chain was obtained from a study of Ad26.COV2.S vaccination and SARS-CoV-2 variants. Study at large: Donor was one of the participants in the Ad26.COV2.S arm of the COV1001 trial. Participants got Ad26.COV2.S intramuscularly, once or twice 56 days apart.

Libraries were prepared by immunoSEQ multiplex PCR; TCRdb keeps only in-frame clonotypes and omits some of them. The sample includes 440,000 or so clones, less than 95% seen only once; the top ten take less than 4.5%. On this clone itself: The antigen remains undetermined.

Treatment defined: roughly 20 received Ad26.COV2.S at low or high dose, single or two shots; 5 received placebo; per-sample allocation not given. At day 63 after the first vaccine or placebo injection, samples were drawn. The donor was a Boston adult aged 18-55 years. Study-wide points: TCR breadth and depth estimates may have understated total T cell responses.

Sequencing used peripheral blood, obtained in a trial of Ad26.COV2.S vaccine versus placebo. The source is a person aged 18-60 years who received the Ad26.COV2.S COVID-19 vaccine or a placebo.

As DNA, the CDR3 is TGTGCCAGCAGCTTCCCTGGCAGGGGGGGGACCGGGGAGCTGTTTTTT. Protein sequence: CASSFPGRGGTGELFF. This chain links TRBV7-8 with TRBJ2-2; D may be TRBD1 or TRBD2 (7 bases each). Germline V gene data show CDR1 as SGHVS and CDR2 as FQNEAQ. The CDR3 sequence is 16 residues long. V lost 3 bases, J lost 5 bases, and 16 bases lay in between.